This T cell receptor (beta chain) was observed in a study of shared clonotypes between healthy human individuals. The data were produced by immunoSEQ multiplex PCR, yet TCRdb's version contains in-frame clones alone and is incomplete. Of over a million clones listed, approximately 98% are singletons. V lost 4 bases to trimming and J lost 8 bases; unmatched junction nucleotides: 7. The V gene's germline CDR1 is WNHNN and CDR2 SYGVQD (reference sequence). There are 15 residues in the CDR3. This clonotype was obtained from a man aged 30-40 years in good health. The sequenced sample consisted of naive CD4+ T cells sorted from blood. The subset: CD45RA+ positively selected. The rearrangement links TRBV10-1 to TRBJ2-1; 11 bases map to TRBD2. The CDR3 protein is CASSGGTSGLYEQFF. CDR3 nucleotides: TGCGCCAGCAGTGGGGGGACTAGCGGTCTCTATGAGCAGTTCTTC.